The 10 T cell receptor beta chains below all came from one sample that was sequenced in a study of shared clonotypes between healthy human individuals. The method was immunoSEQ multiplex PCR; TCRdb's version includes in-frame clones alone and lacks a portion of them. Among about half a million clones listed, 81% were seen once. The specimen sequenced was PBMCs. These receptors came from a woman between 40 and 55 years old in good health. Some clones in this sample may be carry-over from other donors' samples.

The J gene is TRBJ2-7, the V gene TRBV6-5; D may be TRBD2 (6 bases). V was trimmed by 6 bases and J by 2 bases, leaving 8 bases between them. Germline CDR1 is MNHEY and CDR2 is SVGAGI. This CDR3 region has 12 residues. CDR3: CASRAGPYEQYF. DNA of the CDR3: TGTGCCAGCAGGGCGGGGCCCTACGAGCAGTACTTC.

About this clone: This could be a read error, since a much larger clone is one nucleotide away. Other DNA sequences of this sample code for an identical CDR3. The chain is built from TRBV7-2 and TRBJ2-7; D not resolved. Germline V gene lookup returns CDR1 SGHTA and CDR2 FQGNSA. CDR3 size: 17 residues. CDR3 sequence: CASSFFSGRASSSEQYF. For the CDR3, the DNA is TGTGCCAGCAGCTTCTTTTCCGGTCGGGCTAGTTCATCCGAGCAGTACTTT.

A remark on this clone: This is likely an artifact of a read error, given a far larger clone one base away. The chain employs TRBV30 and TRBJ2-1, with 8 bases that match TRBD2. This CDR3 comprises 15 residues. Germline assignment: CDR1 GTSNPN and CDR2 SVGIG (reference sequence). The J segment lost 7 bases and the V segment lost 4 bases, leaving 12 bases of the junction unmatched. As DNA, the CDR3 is TGTGCCTGGAAAGACCCGGGACTAGGTGGAAATGAGCAGTTCTTC. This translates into CAWKDPGLGGNEQFF.

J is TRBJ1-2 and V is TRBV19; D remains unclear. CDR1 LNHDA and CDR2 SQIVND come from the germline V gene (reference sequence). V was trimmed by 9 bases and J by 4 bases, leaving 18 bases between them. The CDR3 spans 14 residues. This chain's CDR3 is CASLGSPPVYGYTF. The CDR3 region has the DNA TGTGCCAGCCTCGGATCCCCACCCGTCTATGGCTACACCTTC.

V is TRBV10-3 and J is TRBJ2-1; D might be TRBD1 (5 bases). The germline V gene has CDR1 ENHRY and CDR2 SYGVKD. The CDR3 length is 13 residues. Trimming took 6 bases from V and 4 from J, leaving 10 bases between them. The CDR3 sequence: CAIRTALYNEQFF. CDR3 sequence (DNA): TGTGCCATCAGGACAGCGTTATACAATGAGCAGTTCTTC.

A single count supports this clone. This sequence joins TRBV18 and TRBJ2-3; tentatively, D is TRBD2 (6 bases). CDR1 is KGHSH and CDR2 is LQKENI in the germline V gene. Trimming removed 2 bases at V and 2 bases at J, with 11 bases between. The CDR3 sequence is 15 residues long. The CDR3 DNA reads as TGTGCCAGCTCACCATCCGGGAGCTCCACAGATACGCAGTATTTT. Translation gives CASSPSGSSTDTQYF.

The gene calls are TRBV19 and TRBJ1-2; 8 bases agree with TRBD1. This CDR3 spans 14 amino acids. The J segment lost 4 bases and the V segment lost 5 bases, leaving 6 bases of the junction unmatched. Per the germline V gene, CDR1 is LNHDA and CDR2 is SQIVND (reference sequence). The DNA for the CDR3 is TGTGCCAGTAGTCCGAGACAGGGGAGCTATGGCTACACCTTC. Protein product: CASSPRQGSYGYTF.

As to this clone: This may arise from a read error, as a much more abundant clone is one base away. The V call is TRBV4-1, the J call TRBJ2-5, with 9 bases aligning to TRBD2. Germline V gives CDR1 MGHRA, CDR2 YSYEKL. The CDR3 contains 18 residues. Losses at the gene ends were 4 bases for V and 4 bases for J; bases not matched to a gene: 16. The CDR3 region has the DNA TGCGCCAGCAGCCGGTGCGGGGGTTCCGGCGGGAGGGGAGAGACCCAGTACTTC. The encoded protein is CASSRCGGSGGRGETQYF.

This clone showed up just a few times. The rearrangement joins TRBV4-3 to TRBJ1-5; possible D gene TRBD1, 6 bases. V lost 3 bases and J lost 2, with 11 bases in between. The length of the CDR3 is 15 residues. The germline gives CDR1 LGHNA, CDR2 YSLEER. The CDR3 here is CASSQDSMGNQPQHF. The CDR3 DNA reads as TGCGCCAGCAGCCAGGACAGTATGGGCAATCAGCCCCAGCATTTT.

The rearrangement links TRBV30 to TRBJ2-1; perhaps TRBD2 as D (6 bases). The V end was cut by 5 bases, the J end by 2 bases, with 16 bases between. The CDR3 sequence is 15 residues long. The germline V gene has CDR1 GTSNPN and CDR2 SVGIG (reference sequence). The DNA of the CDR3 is TGTGCCTGGCGAACCGGGAGTCGGCCCTACAATGAGCAGTTCTTC. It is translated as CAWRTGSRPYNEQFF.